This T cell receptor (beta chain) was captured in a study of T cell responses to AZD1222 COVID-19 vaccine. Study results and caveats: Rises in breadth and depth of Spike-specific TCRs came after two AZD1222 doses.

CDR1 and CDR2 (germline): SNHLY, FYNNEI. This CDR3 is 13 amino acids long. V dropped 5 bases and J dropped 4 bases, with 11 bases sitting between them. This clone was counted a few times. What it recognizes is unknown. TCRdb's table, derived via immunoSEQ multiplex PCR, lists solely in-frame clones and lacks some. The data show more than 85,000 clones, about 91% seen once. This TCR was sampled from an adult in good health. This specimen was peripheral blood, taken on day 0 of AZD1222 vaccination. This chain joins TRBV2 and TRBJ1-2; maybe TRBD1 (6 bases). CDR3 residues: CASSTGLRYGYTF. In DNA, the CDR3 is TGTGCCAGCAGTACAGGGTTGCGCTATGGCTACACCTTC. Full variable domain (rest looked up from reference TRBV2 and TRBJ1-2): EPEVTQTPSHQVTQMGQEVILRCVPISNHLYFYWYRQILGQKVEFLVSFYNNEISEKSEIFDDQFSVERPDGSNFTLKIRSTKLEDSAMYFCASSTGLRYGYTFGSGTRLTVV.